Listed below are T cell receptor beta chains from one sample, sequenced in a study of T cells in Graves' hyperthyroidism and ophthalmopathy. TCRdb reprocessed the multiplex PCR reads via MiXCR and lists one record per CDR3 protein. The sample includes under 350,000 distinct CDR3 sequences, around 13% of them seen just once. The sequencing input was blood. All receptors derive from a woman aged 40-49 years with Graves' hyperthyroidism. The conserved cysteine and the conserved F or W are not part of the CDR3 here. Each record gives: V gene, CDR3 length, CDR3 protein.

>TRBV29-1|11
SVNGLAGGPAF
>TRBV29-1|9
SVEIVGQRY
>TRBV18|11
ASSLTRLETQY
>TRBV18|13
ASSPLEGSYTEAF
>TRBV20-1|12
SARDVRGPDTQY
>TRBV5-6|13
ASSFSGRVTGELF
>TRBV14|13
ASSQASVGADTQY
>TRBV11-2|12
ASSFIAVQETQY
>TRBV7-3|14
ASSLKLGTSGSEQF
>TRBV6-6|17
ASSYSSIKTRSGANVLT
>TRBV6-1|16
ASSRQGKGARNTGELF
>TRBV18|10
ASSPSTYEQY
>TRBV2|10
ASSPGGRALH
>TRBV7-2|11
ASSLNSAGEQY
>TRBV2|17
ASSDPHRRDLARYNEQF
>TRBV19|12
ASKYGQANYGYT
>TRBV10-3|12
AISESVRNTEAF
>TRBV7-9|12
ASSLGPPNYGYT
>TRBV19|13
ASSTGRQRHQPQH
>TRBV20-1|12
SARDYRATQPQH
>TRBV28|14
ASSYSGSSGWETQY
>TRBV5-1|13
ASSRSRSYNSPLH
>TRBV5-1|12
ASSLAREGEKLF
>TRBV20-1|12
SAGPSGPYNEQF
>TRBV6-1|11
ASSRGTTNEQF